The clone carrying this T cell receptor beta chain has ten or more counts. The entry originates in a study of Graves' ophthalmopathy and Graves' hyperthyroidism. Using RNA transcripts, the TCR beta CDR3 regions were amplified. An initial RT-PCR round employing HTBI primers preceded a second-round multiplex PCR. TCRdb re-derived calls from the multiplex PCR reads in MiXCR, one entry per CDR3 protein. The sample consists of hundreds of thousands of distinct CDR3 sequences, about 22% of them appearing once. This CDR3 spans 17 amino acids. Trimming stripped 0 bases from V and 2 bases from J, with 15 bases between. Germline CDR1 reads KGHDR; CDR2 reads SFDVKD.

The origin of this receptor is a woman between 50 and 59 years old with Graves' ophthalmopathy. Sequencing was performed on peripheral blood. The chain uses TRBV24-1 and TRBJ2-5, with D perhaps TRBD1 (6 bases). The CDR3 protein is CATSDLGGRGLQETQYF. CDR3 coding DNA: TGTGCCACCAGTGATTTGGGTGGCAGGGGCTTGCAAGAGACCCAGTACTTC.